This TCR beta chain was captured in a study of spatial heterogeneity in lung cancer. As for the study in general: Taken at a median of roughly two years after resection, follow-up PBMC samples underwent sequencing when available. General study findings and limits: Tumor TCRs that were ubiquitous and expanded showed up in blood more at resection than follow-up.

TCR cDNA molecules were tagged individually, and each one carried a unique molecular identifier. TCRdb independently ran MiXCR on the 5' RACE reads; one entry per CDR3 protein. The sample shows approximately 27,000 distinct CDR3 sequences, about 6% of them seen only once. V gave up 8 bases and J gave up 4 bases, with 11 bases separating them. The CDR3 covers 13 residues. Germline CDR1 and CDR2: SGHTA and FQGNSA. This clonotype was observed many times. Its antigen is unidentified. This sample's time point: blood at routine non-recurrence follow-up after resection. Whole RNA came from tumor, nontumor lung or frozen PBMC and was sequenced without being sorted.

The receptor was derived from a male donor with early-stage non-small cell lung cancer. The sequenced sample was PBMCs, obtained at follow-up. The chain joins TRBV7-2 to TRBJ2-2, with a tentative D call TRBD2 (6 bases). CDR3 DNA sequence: TGTGCCAGCGCCACGGGGGTCACCGGGGAGCTGTTTTTT. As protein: CASATGVTGELFF.